The rows below give T cell receptor beta chains drawn from one sample of a study of blood T cell repertoires in COVID-19. TCRdb keeps only in-frame clones here, not all; method: immunoSEQ multiplex PCR. The sample holds some 200,000 clones, roughly 80% seen once. Sequencing was performed on peripheral blood. The receptor source for this set is a woman aged 35 to 49 with acute or convalescent COVID-19. The CDR3 runs from the conserved cysteine through the conserved F or W. Each record gives: V gene, clone size, D gene, J gene, CDR3 DNA, CDR3 protein. D genes are given only for firm matches. Some rows have no size entry. The others give once, few or many, or a class for an expanded clone.

V: TRBV5-5; size: NA; D: TRBD2; J: TRBJ2-7; DNA: TGTGCCAGCAGCTTAGCGGGGGTCCACTACGAGCAGTACTTC; CDR3: CASSLAGVHYEQYF
V: TRBV12-3/TRBV12-4; size: NA; D: NA; J: TRBJ1-2; DNA: TGTGCCAGCAGTTTCTACTATGGCTACACCTTC; CDR3: CASSFYYGYTF
V: TRBV9; size: NA; D: NA; J: TRBJ1-3; DNA: TGTGCCAGCAGCGTAGGGAGGGGGGGCTCTGGAAACACCATATATTTT; CDR3: CASSVGRGGSGNTIYF
V: TRBV5-4; size: few; D: NA; J: TRBJ2-7; DNA: TGTGCCAGCAGCTTGGAAAGCGGGGCAATGGGGGCGCAGTACTTC; CDR3: CASSLESGAMGAQYF
V: TRBV13; size: few; D: TRBD2; J: TRBJ2-7; DNA: TGTGCCAGCAGCCCAAACTCCGGACTAGCGGAGGGCTACGAGCAGTACTTC; CDR3: CASSPNSGLAEGYEQYF
V: TRBV29-1; size: NA; D: TRBD1; J: TRBJ1-1; DNA: TGCAGCGTTGAAGGAACAGGGGGTTCTAACACTGAAGCTTTCTTT; CDR3: CSVEGTGGSNTEAFF
V: TRBV6-5; size: NA; D: TRBD2; J: TRBJ2-7; DNA: TGTGCCACCGGGACTAGCGGGAGGGGGAGGTACGAGCAGTACTTC; CDR3: CATGTSGRGRYEQYF
V: TRBV29-1; size: NA; D: TRBD1; J: TRBJ1-2; DNA: TGCAGCGCCGAGACAGGGGGCCTCTATGGCTACACCTTC; CDR3: CSAETGGLYGYTF
V: TRBV29-1; size: NA; D: NA; J: TRBJ1-2; DNA: TGCAGCGTTCCTAGACGGGGGGCCTATGGCTACACCTTC; CDR3: CSVPRRGAYGYTF
V: TRBV27; size: NA; D: NA; J: TRBJ2-7; DNA: TGTGCCAGCAGTTTAAGGCCCGAGGCGCACGAGCAGTACTTC; CDR3: CASSLRPEAHEQYF
V: TRBV10-3; size: NA; D: TRBD1; J: TRBJ1-2; DNA: TGTGCCATCAGTCCCTCGGACAGGGAGGGAAATGGCTACACCTTC; CDR3: CAISPSDREGNGYTF
V: TRBV6-5; size: NA; D: NA; J: TRBJ1-2; DNA: TGTGCCAGCAGTTACTCGATAGTCGCCAGGTTCTATGGCTACACCTTC; CDR3: CASSYSIVARFYGYTF
V: TRBV2; size: NA; D: TRBD1; J: TRBJ1-5; DNA: TGTGCCAGCAGCGTCGGTGGGACAGAGAATCAGCCCCAGCATTTT; CDR3: CASSVGGTENQPQHF
V: TRBV27; size: NA; D: NA; J: TRBJ2-5; DNA: TGTGCCAGCAGTTTATCCCGGGGGTGGGAGACCCAGTACTTC; CDR3: CASSLSRGWETQYF
V: TRBV27; size: NA; D: NA; J: TRBJ1-4; DNA: TGTGCCAGCCGGGGGTGGGGTGAAAAACTGTTTTTT; CDR3: CASRGWGEKLFF
V: TRBV18; size: NA; D: TRBD2; J: TRBJ2-7; DNA: TGTGCCAGCTCACCACCGGGGGGGTACGAGCAGTACTTC; CDR3: CASSPPGGYEQYF